One and the same sample provided the 21 T cell receptor beta chains below, sequenced in a study of blood T cells in healthy people across ages. A second PCR, run for about 7 to 11 cycles, used a sample-barcoded 5' primer plus a J-beta primer mix. TCRdb analysed the 5' RACE reads with MiXCR anew, one entry per CDR3 protein. The data contain fewer than 800,000 distinct CDR3 sequences, roughly 49% of them seen just once; the ten biggest clones take up approximately 32%. The sequencing sample was made of blood. The receptor source for this set is a woman aged 55-70 years in good health.

This clonotype has only a few counts. The CDR3 bases are TGTGCCAGCAGCGTAGTCGCCGTTAAGGAGGGAGCTGAAGCTTTCTTT. Encoded protein: CASSVVAVKEGAEAFF. The chain is built from TRBV9 and TRBJ1-1; no clear D. CDR1 SGDLS and CDR2 YYNGEE come from the germline V gene. CDR3 length: 16 residues. The V end was cut by 0 bases, the J end by 6 bases, with 18 bases between.

The rearrangement joins TRBV20-1 to TRBJ2-1, with 9 bases matching TRBD2. Trimming removed 5 bases from V and 1 base from J; junction bases left unmatched: 3. Germline CDR1 DFQATT, CDR2 SNEGSKA (reference sequence). The CDR3 is made up of 14 amino acids. CDR3 protein: CSASSGTSYNEQFF. The CDR3 coding sequence is TGCAGTGCTTCTAGCGGGACATCCTACAATGAGCAGTTCTTC.

The chain recombines TRBV7-2 with TRBJ2-6; unclear D gene. CDR3 size: 15 residues. Germline values: CDR1 SGHTA, CDR2 FQGNSA. Between the trimmed V and J ends, which lost 5 bases and 1 base, there was a span of 9 bases. The DNA for the CDR3 is TGTGCCAGCAGCCCCGGGCTGTCTGGGGCCAACGTCCTGACTTTC. Protein: CASSPGLSGANVLTF.

Turning to this clonotype: This may be a read error: a much more frequent sequence differs by one nucleotide. J is TRBJ2-7 and V is TRBV25-1; 10 bases agree with TRBD1. The CDR3 spans 15 residues. Germline CDR1 MGHDK, CDR2 SYGVNS. The CDR3 DNA follows: TGTGCCAGGAGTGGATCCGGGACAGGGGCCTACGAGCAGTACTTC. Its translation is CARSGSGTGAYEQYF.

The chain employs TRBV18 and TRBJ2-6; D is uncertain. V lost 3 bases and J lost 0, with 9 bases in between. Germline loops: CDR1 KGHSH, CDR2 LQKENI. This CDR3 region has 16 residues. The CDR3 DNA follows: TGTGCCAGCTCACCTGACGCGAGCTCTGGGGCCAACGTCCTGACTTTC. Its translation: CASSPDASSGANVLTF.

The chain has TRBV10-2 and TRBJ2-7; D is possibly TRBD1 or TRBD2 (6 bases each). Trimming removed 2 bases from V and 7 bases from J, with 12 bases in between. Per the germline V gene, CDR1 is WSHSY and CDR2 is SAAADI. This CDR3 has 13 amino acids. The CDR3 reads CASSETGAWEQYF. CDR3 in DNA: TGCGCCAGCAGTGAGACGGGGGCTTGGGAGCAGTACTTC.

The chain recombines TRBV6-6 with TRBJ2-1; 13 nucleotides align to TRBD2. The trim removed 2 bases at V and 10 bases at J, leaving 5 bases unmatched. Germline CDR1 reads MNHNY; CDR2 reads SVGAGI (reference sequence). This CDR3 spans 15 amino acids. The DNA for the CDR3 is TGTGCCAGCAGTTACGGACTAGCGGGAGTACAAGAGCAGTTCTTC. Residues: CASSYGLAGVQEQFF.

This clonotype was seen a few times. V gene TRBV27 combines with J gene TRBJ1-2; TRBD1 matches at 9 bases. The V and J ends lost 3 bases and 8 bases, in that order; junction bases with no gene match: 7. In germline, CDR1 is MNHEY, CDR2 SMNVEV (reference sequence). The CDR3 runs to 14 residues. CDR3 bases: TGTGCCAGCAGTTTTGCACAGGGGGCGCAGGGCTACACCTTC. Protein: CASSFAQGAQGYTF.

J is TRBJ2-5 and V is TRBV14; D possibly corresponds to TRBD1 (5 bases). This CDR3 is 12 amino acids long. Germline V gene data show CDR1 as SGHDN and CDR2 as FVKESK. The germline V and J ends were trimmed by 3 bases and 11 bases, with 13 bases remaining between them. The CDR3 DNA reads as TGTGCCAGCAGCCAGGGGCCGTTTGAGCAGTACTTC. This gives the protein CASSQGPFEQYF.

The table lists this clonotype with many counts. V is TRBV3-1 and J is TRBJ2-7; tentatively, D is TRBD1 (5 bases). Trimming removed 2 bases from V and 2 bases from J, with 10 bases in between. CDR1 and CDR2 (germline): LGHDT, YNNKEL (reference sequence). The CDR3 contains 14 residues. CDR3 nucleotide sequence: TGTGCCAGCAGCCAAACAGGTCGGCCCTACGAGCAGTACTTC. It codes for CASSQTGRPYEQYF.

This clonotype was detected a few times. V usage is TRBV19 and J usage is TRBJ2-6; D not certain. CDR3 size: 12 residues. Germline assignment: CDR1 LNHDA and CDR2 SQIVND (reference sequence). V lost 8 bases and J 1 base, leaving 3 bases between the germline ends. CDR3 sequence reads: CASASGANVLTF. The CDR3 nucleotides are TGTGCCAGTGCGTCTGGGGCCAACGTCCTGACTTTC.

The chain links TRBV28 to TRBJ2-1; 10 bases align to TRBD1. The CDR3 totals 16 residues. CDR1 and CDR2 (germline): MDHEN, SYDVKM. With 5 bases clipped from V and 4 bases from J, the junction kept 8 bases outside the gene matches. In DNA, the CDR3 is TGTGCCAGCAGTCCACTCGGACAGGGGGGGTACAATGAGCAGTTCTTC. This sequence encodes CASSPLGQGGYNEQFF.

The J gene is TRBJ2-3, the V gene TRBV20-1; 7 bases are shared with TRBD2. Germline V gene lookup returns CDR1 DFQATT and CDR2 SNEGSKA (reference sequence). The CDR3 is 16 residues long. J gave up 2 bases and V 1 base, and 9 bases lay outside the gene matches. The CDR3 here is CSARGGLRLATDTQYF. The CDR3 bases are TGCAGTGCTAGAGGAGGTTTAAGACTAGCCACAGATACGCAGTATTTT.

The chain has TRBV28 and TRBJ1-1, with D possibly TRBD1 on 5 matching bases. Germline V gene lookup returns CDR1 MDHEN and CDR2 SYDVKM. The CDR3 is made up of 15 amino acids. V was shortened by 6 bases and J by 1 base, with 15 bases between the two germline ends. CDR3 residues: CASSIGGRSNTEAFF. CDR3 DNA sequence: TGTGCCAGCAGCATCGGGGGGAGATCGAACACTGAAGCTTTCTTT.

This clonotype was detected a few times. The rearrangement uses TRBV6-6 and TRBJ2-7; 7 bases are a match to TRBD1. The CDR3 is made up of 13 amino acids. CDR1 is MNHNY and CDR2 is SVGAGI in the germline V gene (reference sequence). Trimming cost V 8 bases and J 5 bases; bases outside gene matches: 9. The CDR3 protein is CASEGTGVHEQYF. The CDR3 DNA reads TGTGCCAGCGAAGGTACAGGGGTTCACGAGCAGTACTTC.

This clonotype was seen a few times. V and J are TRBV20-1 and TRBJ2-3; 11 bases are shared with TRBD2. The length of the CDR3 is 15 residues. CDR1 and CDR2 (germline): DFQATT, SNEGSKA (reference sequence). With 5 bases clipped from V and 4 bases from J, the junction kept 8 bases outside the gene matches. CDR3 nucleotide sequence: TGCAGTGCTCCCGTTAGCGGGAGGGCCCCAGATACGCAGTATTTT. Protein sequence: CSAPVSGRAPDTQYF.

This clonotype was recorded a few times. The chain uses TRBV7-2 and TRBJ2-7, with 9 bases matching TRBD1. Germline V CDR1 and CDR2: SGHTA, FQGNSA. Losses at the gene ends were 4 bases for V and 1 base for J; bases not matched to a gene: 5. This CDR3 has 15 amino acids. CDR3 amino acids: CASSSTGGRSYEQYF. CDR3 coding DNA: TGTGCCAGCAGCTCCACAGGGGGCAGATCCTACGAGCAGTACTTC.

The gene calls are TRBV11-2 and TRBJ2-3, with no clear D. The CDR3 has 13 residues. Trimming shortened V by 5 bases and J by 2 bases, and 8 bases separated the two germline ends. Germline-derived CDR1 and CDR2 are SGHAT and FQNNGV. The CDR3 DNA reads TGTGCCAGCAGCAAGGACCTCACAGATACGCAGTATTTT. Its translation: CASSKDLTDTQYF.

The V and J genes are TRBV11-2 and TRBJ1-1; D unresolved. The CDR3 runs to 13 residues. The V end lost 5 bases, the J end lost 6 bases, and 13 bases lay between the germline ends. Germline V gene data show CDR1 as SGHAT and CDR2 as FQNNGV. This CDR3 is CASSVSAYSEAFF. CDR3 DNA: TGTGCCAGCAGCGTATCGGCGTATTCTGAAGCTTTCTTT.

This clonotype was observed a single time. The gene calls are TRBV6-5 and TRBJ1-5, with 10 bases that match TRBD1. The J segment lost 5 bases and the V segment lost 4 bases, leaving 8 bases of the junction unmatched. CDR3 size: 16 residues. Germline V gene sequence: CDR1 MNHEY, CDR2 SVGAGI. CDR3 amino acids: CASSSFTGTGDQPQHF. For the CDR3, the DNA is TGTGCCAGCAGTTCGTTCACCGGGACAGGGGATCAGCCCCAGCATTTT.

The chain is built from TRBV7-2 and TRBJ2-5; TRBD2 aligns across 7 bases. Germline values: CDR1 SGHTA, CDR2 FQGNSA. With V trimmed by 5 bases and J by 3 bases, 6 bases remained unmatched. The CDR3 has 14 amino acids. CDR3 bases: TGTGCCAGCAGCCCGGGGAGGGCGAAAGAGACCCAGTACTTC. Residues: CASSPGRAKETQYF.